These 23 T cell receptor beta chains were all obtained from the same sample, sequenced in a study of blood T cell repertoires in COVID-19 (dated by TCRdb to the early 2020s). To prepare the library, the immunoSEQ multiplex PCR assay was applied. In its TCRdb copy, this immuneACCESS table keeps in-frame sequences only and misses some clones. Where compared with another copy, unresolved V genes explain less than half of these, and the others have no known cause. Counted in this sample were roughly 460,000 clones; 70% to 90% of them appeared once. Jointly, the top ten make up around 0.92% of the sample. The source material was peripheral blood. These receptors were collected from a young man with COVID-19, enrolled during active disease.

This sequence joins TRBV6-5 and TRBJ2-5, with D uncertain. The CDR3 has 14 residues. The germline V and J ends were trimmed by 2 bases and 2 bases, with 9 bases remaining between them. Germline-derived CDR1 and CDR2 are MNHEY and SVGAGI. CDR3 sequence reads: CASSYDRVQETQYF. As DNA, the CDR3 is TGTGCCAGCAGTTACGATCGGGTACAAGAGACCCAGTACTTC.

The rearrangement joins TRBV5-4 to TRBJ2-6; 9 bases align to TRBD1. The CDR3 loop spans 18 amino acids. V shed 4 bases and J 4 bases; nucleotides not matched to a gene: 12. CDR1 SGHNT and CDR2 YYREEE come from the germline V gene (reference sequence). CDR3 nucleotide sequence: TGTGCCAGCAGCCATCTCCGGGACAGGGCGTTAGGGGCCAACGTCCTGACTTTC. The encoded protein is CASSHLRDRALGANVLTF. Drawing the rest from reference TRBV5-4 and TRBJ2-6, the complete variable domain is ETGVTQSPTHLIKTRGQQVTLRCSSQSGHNTVSWYQQALGQGPQFIFQYYREEENGRGNFPPRFSGLQFPNYSSELNVNALELDDSALYLCASSHLRDRALGANVLTFGAGSRLTVL.

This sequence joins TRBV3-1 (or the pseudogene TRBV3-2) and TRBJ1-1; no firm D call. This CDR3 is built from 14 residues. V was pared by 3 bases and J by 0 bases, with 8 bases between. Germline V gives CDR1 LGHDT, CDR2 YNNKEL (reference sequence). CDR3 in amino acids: CASSQSSVNTEAFF. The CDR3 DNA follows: TGTGCCAGCAGCCAGAGCTCCGTGAACACTGAAGCTTTCTTT.

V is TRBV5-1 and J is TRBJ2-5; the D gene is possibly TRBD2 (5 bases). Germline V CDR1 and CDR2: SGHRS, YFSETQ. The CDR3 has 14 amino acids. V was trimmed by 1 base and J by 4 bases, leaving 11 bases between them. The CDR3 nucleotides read TGCGCCAGCAGCTTGATTTTAGAGGGAGAGACCCAGTACTTC. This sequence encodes CASSLILEGETQYF.

The CDR3 coding sequence is TGTGCCAGCAGTTTTTTGCGGACTAGCGGGTTAAGCTCCTACAATGAGCAGTTCTTC. Translated: CASSFLRTSGLSSYNEQFF. The V call is TRBV27, the J call TRBJ2-1; TRBD2 aligns across 11 bases. The CDR3 spans 19 residues. V lost 3 bases, J lost 0 bases, and 10 bases stayed unmatched. CDR1 is MNHEY, CDR2 SMNVEV, per germline (reference sequence).

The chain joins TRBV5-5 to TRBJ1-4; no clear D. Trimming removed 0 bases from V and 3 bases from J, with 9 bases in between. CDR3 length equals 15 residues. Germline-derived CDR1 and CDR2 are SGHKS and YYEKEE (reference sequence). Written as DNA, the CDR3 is TGTGCCAGCAGCTTGGTCGCCAGGCCTAATGAAAAACTGTTTTTT. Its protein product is CASSLVARPNEKLFF.

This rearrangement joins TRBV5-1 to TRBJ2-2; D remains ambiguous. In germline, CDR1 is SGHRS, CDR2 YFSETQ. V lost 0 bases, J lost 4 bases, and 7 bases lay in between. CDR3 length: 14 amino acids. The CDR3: CASSLGGGTGELFF. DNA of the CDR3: TGCGCCAGCAGCTTGGGTGGCGGCACCGGGGAGCTGTTTTTT.

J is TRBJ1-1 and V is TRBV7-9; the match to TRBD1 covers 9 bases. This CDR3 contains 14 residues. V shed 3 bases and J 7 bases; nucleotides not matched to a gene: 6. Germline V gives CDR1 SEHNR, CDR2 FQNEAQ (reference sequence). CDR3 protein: CASSFWDRANEAFF. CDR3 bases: TGTGCCAGCAGCTTCTGGGACAGGGCAAATGAAGCTTTCTTT.

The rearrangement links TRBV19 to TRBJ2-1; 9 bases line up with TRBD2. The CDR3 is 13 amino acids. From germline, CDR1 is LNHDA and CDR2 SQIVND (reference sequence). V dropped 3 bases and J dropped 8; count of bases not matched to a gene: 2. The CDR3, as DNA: TGTGCCAGTAGTATGGGGACTAGCTATGAGCAGTTCTTC. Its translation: CASSMGTSYEQFF.

CDR3 nucleotides: TGTGCCAGCAGCCAAGATGCAATAGCGGGGGGCCGCCAAGAGACCCAGTACTTC. Translated: CASSQDAIAGGRQETQYF. V gene TRBV4-2 combines with J gene TRBJ2-5, with 10 nucleotides matching TRBD2. The CDR3 spans 18 residues. Trimming removed 0 bases from V and 1 base from J; junction bases left unmatched: 8. CDR1 LGHNA and CDR2 YNFKEQ come from the germline V gene.

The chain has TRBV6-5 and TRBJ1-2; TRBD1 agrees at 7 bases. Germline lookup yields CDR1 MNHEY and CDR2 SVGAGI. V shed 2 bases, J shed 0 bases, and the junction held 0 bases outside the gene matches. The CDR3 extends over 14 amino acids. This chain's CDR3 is CASSYGTANYGYTF. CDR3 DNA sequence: TGTGCCAGCAGTTACGGGACAGCTAACTATGGCTACACCTTC.

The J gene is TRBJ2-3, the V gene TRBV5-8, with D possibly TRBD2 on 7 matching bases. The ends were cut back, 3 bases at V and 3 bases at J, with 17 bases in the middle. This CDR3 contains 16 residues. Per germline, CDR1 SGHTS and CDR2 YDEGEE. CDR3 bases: TGTGCCAGCAGCTATACTACAGGGAGGGGAACAGATACGCAGTATTTT. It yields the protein CASSYTTGRGTDTQYF.

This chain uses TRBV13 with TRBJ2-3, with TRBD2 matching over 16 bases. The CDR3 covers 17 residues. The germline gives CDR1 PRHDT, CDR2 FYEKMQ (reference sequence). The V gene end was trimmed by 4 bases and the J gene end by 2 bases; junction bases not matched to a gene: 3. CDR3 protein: CASSSGTSGRATDTQYF. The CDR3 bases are TGTGCCAGCAGCTCCGGGACTAGCGGGAGGGCCACAGATACGCAGTATTTT. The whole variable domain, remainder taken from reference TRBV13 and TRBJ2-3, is AAGVIQSPRHLIKEKRETATLKCYPIPRHDTVYWYQQGPGQDPQFLISFYEKMQSDKGSIPDRFSAQQFSDYHSELNMSSLELGDSALYFCASSSGTSGRATDTQYFGPGTRLTVL.

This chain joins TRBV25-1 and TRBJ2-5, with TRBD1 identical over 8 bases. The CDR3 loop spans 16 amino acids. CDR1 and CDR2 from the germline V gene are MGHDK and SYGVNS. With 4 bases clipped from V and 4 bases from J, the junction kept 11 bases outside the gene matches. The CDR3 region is CASSGPDREILETQYF. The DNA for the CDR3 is TGTGCCAGCAGTGGGCCGGACAGGGAAATTTTAGAGACCCAGTACTTC.

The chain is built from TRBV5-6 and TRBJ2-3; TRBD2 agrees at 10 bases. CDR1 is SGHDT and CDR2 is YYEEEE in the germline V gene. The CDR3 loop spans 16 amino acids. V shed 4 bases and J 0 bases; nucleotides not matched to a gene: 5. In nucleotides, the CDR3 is TGTGCCAGCAGCGGGGGACTAGCGTTGAGCACAGATACGCAGTATTTT. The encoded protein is CASSGGLALSTDTQYF.

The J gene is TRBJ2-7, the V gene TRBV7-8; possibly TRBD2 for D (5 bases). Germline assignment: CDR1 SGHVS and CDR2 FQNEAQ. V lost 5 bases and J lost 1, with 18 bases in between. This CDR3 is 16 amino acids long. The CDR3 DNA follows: TGTGCCAGCAGCCCGGGATTGGGTCAAAAATCCTACGAGCAGTACTTC. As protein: CASSPGLGQKSYEQYF. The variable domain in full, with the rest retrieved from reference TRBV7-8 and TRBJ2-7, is GAGVSQSPRYKVAKRGQDVALRCDPISGHVSLFWYQQALGQGPEFLTYFQNEAQLDKSGLPSDRFFAERPEGSVSTLKIQRTQQEDSAVYLCASSPGLGQKSYEQYFGPGTRLTVT.

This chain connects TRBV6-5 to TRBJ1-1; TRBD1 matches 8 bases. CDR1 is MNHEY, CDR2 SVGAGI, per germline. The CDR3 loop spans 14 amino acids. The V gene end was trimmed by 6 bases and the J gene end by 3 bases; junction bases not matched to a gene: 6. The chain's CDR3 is CASSPGQGDTEAFF. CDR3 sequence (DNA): TGTGCCAGCAGCCCCGGACAGGGCGACACTGAAGCTTTCTTT.

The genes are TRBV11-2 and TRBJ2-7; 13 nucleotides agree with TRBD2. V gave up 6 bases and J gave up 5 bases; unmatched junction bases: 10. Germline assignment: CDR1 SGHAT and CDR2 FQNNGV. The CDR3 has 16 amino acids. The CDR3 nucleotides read TGTGCCAGCAGTTCACTTGGGACTAGCGGGAACAACGAGCAGTACTTC. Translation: CASSSLGTSGNNEQYF.

The CDR3 DNA reads TGTGCCACCAGCAGACACTCCGGGACAGGTGGCTACGAGCAGTACTTC. This translates into CATSRHSGTGGYEQYF. V is TRBV15 and J is TRBJ2-7; TRBD1 matches 8 bases. The CDR3 is made up of 16 amino acids. V dropped 2 bases and J dropped 3; count of bases not matched to a gene: 9. Germline V gene data show CDR1 as LNHNV and CDR2 as YYDKDF (reference sequence).

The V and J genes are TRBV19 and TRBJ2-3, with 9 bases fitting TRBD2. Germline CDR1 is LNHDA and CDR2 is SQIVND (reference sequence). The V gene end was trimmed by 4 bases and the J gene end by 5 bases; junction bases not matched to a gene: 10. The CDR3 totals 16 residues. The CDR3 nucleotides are TGTGCCAGTAGTACCCAGGAGCGGGGGGCGGGAGATACGCAGTATTTT. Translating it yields CASSTQERGAGDTQYF.

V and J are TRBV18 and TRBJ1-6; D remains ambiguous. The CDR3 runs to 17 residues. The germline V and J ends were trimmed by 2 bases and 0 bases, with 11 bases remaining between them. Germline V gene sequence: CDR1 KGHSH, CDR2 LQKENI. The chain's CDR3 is CASSPERVYSYNSPLHF. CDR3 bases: TGTGCCAGCTCACCAGAACGGGTCTACTCCTATAATTCACCCCTCCACTTT.

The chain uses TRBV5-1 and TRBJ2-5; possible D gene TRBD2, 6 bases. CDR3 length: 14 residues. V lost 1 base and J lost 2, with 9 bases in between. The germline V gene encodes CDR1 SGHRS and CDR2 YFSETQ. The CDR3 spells CASSLTGTQETQYF. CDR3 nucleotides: TGCGCCAGCAGCTTGACCGGGACTCAAGAGACCCAGTACTTC.

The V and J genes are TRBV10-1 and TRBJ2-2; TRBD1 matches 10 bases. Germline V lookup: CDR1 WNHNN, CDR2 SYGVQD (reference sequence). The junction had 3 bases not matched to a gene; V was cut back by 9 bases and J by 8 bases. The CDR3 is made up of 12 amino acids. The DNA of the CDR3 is TGCGCCAGTGGACAGGGGGTAGGGGAGCTGTTTTTT. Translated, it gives CASGQGVGELFF.